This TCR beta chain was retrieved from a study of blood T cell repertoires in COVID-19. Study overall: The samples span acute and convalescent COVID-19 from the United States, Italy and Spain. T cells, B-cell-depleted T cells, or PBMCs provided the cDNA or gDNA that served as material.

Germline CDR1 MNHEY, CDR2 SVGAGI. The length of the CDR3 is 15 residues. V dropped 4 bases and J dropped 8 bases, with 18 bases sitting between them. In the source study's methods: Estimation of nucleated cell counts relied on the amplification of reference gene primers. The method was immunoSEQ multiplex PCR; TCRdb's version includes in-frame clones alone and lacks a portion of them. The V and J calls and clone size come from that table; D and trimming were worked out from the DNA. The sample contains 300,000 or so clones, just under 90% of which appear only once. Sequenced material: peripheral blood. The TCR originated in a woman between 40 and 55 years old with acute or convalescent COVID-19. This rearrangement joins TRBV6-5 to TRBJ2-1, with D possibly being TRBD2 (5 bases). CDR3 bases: TGTGCCAGCAGTTTAACACATGGCCCGGGGTATGAGCAGTTCTTC. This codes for CASSLTHGPGYEQFF.